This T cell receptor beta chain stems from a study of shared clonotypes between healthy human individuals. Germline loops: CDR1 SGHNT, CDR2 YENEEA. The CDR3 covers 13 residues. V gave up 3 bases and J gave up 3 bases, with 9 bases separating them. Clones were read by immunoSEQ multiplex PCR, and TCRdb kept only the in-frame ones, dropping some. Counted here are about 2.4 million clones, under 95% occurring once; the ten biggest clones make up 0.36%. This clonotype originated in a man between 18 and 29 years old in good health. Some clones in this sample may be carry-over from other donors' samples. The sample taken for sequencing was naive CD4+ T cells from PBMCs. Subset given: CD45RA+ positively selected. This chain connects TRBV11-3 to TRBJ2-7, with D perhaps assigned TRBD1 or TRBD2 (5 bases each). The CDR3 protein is CASSFGDDYEQYF. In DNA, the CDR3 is TGTGCCAGCAGCTTTGGGGACGACTACGAGCAGTACTTC.